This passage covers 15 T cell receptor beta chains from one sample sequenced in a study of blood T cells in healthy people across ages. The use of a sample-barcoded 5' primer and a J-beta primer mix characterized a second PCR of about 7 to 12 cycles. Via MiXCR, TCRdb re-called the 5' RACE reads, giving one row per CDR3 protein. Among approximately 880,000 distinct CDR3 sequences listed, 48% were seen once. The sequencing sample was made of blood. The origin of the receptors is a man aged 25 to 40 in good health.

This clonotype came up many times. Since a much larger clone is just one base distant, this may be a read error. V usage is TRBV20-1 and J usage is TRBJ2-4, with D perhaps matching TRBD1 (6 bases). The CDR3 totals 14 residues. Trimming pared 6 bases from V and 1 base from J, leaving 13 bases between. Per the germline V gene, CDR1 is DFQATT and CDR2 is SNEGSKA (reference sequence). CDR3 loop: CSAVGATAKNIQYF. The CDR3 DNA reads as TGCAGTGCCGTGGGGGCGACCGCCAAAAACATTCAGTACTTC.

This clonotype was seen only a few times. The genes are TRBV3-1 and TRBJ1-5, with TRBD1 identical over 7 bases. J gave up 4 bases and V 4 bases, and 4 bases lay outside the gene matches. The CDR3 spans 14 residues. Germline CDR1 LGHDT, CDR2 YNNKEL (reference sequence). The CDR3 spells CASSRGQQNQPQHF. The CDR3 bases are TGTGCCAGCAGCCGGGGACAGCAGAATCAGCCCCAGCATTTT.

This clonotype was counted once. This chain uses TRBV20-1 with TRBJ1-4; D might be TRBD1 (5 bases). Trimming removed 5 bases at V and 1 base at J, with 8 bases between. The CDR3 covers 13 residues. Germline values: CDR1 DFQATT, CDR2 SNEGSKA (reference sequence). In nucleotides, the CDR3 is TGCAGTGCTCCTCAGGGAACTAATGAAAAACTGTTTTTT. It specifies CSAPQGTNEKLFF.

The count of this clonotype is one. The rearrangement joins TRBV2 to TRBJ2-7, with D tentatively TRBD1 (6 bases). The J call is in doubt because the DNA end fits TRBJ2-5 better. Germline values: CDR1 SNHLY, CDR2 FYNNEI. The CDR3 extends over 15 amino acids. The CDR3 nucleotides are TGTGCCATGTCTCCAGAAGGGGGTACTGGTGAGACCCAGTACTTC. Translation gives CAMSPEGGTGETQYF.

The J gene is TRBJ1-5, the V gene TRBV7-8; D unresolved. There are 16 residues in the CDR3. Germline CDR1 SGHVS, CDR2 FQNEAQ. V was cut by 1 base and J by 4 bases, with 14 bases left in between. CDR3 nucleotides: TGTGCCAGCAGCTTAGGCCTGGGCTCGCCGAATCAGCCCCAGCATTTT. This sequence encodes CASSLGLGSPNQPQHF.

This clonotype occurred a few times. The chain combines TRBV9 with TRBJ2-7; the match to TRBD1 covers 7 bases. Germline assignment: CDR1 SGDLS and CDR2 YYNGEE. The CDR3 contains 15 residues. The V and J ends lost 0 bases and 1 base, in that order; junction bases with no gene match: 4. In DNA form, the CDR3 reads TGTGCCAGCAGCGTAGGCGCAGGGGGATCCTACGAGCAGTACTTC. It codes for CASSVGAGGSYEQYF.

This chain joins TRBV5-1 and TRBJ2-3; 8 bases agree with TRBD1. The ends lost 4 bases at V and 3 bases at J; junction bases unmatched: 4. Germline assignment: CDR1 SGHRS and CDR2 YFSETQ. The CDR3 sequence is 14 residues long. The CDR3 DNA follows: TGCGCCAGCAGCGGGGGACAGGCAACAGATACGCAGTATTTT. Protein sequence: CASSGGQATDTQYF.

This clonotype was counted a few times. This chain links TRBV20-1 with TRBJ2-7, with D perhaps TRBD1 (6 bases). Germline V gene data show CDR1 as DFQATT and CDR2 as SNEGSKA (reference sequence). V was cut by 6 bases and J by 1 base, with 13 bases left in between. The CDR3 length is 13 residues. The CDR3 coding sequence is TGCAGTGCCACCGGGACACTATCCTACGAGCAGTACTTC. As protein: CSATGTLSYEQYF.

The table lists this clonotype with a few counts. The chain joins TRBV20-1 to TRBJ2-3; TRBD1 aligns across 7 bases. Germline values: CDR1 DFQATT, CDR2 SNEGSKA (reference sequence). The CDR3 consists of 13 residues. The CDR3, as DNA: TGCAGCGCCCGACAGGGCGGGACAGATACGCAGTATTTT. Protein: CSARQGGTDTQYF.

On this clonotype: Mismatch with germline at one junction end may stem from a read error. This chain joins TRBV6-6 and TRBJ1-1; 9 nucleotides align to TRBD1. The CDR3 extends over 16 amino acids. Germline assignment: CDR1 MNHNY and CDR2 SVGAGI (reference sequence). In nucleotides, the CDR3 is TGTGCCAGCCGTTACCACCATTGGGACAGGGCCACTGAAGCTTTCTTT. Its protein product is CASRYHHWDRATEAFF.

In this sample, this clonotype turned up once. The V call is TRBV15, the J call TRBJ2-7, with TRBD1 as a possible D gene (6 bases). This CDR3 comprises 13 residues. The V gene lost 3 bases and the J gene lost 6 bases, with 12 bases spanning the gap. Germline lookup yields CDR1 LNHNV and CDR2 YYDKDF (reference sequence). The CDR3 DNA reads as TGTGCCACCAGCAGGGATACAGGGCGCGAGCAGTACTTC. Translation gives CATSRDTGREQYF.

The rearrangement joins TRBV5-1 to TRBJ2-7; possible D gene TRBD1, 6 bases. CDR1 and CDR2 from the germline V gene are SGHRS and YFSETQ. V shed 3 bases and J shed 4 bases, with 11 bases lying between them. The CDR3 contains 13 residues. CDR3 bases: TGCGCCAGCAGCTCGGACAGCCGATACGAGCAGTACTTC. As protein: CASSSDSRYEQYF.

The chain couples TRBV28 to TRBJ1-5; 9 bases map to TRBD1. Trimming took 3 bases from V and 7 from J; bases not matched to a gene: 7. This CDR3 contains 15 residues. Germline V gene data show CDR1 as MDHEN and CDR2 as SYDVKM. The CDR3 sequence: CASSFLGQGEQPQHF. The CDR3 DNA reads TGTGCCAGCAGTTTTTTGGGACAGGGTGAACAGCCCCAGCATTTT.

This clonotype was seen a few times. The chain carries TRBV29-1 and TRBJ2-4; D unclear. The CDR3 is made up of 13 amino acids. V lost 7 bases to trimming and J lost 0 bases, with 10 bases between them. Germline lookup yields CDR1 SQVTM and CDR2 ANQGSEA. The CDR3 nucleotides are TGCAGCGCAATACAGCTAGCCAAAAACATTCAGTACTTC. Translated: CSAIQLAKNIQYF. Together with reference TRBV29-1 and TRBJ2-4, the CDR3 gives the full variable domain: SAVISQKPSRDICQRGTSLTIQCQVDSQVTMMFWYRQQPGQSLTLIATANQGSEATYESGFVIDKFPISRPNLTFSTLTVSNMSPEDSSIYLCSAIQLAKNIQYFGAGTRLSVL.

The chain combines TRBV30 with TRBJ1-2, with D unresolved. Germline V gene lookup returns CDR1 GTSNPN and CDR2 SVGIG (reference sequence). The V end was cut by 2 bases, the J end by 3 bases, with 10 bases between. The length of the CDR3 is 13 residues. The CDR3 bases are TGTGCCTGGAGTCGGGGATTAGACTATGGCTACACCTTC. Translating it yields CAWSRGLDYGYTF.